The next 5 T cell receptor beta chains were all read from a single sample in a study of control samples from healthy donors and cancer patients. Clones were sequenced by immunoSEQ multiplex PCR, and TCRdb holds only the in-frame ones, with some missing. The sample carries some 150,000 clones, 93% recorded once. Specimen: blood. These receptors were collected from a man aged 45-65 years in good health.

The gene calls are TRBV9 and TRBJ1-1, with D tentatively TRBD1 (5 bases). This CDR3 is built from 15 residues. Germline V gene sequence: CDR1 SGDLS, CDR2 YYNGEE. The CDR3 DNA follows: TGTGCTAAAAACGGGGGTCGGGGTTCCGGCACTGAAGCTTTCTTT. Its protein is CAKNGGRGSGTEAFF.

This sequence joins TRBV9 and TRBJ2-7; 9 bases are shared with TRBD2. After removal of 2 bases from V and 5 bases from J, the junction contained 5 bases not matched to a gene. Germline CDR1 SGDLS, CDR2 YYNGEE. CDR3 length equals 14 residues. Here the CDR3 reads CASSVSGRLDEQYF. CDR3 nucleotide sequence: TGTGCCAGCAGCGTTAGCGGGAGATTGGACGAGCAGTACTTC.

This rearrangement joins TRBV19 to TRBJ2-7; D tentatively fits TRBD1 or TRBD2 (5 bases each). The CDR3 is 12 residues long. Germline assignment: CDR1 LNHDA and CDR2 SQIVND (reference sequence). V lost 9 bases to trimming and J lost 6 bases, with 15 bases between them. Here the CDR3 DNA reads TGTGCCAGCGGGGCAGGGCCGTCCGAGCAGTACTTC. It specifies CASGAGPSEQYF.

The chain combines TRBV24-1 with TRBJ1-1; D remains ambiguous. Germline V gene lookup returns CDR1 KGHDR and CDR2 SFDVKD. The CDR3 totals 13 residues. Trimming left V 1 base short and J 1 base short, with 3 bases between. The chain's CDR3 is CATSDFQNTEAFF. The CDR3 nucleotides are TGTGCCACCAGTGATTTCCAGAACACTGAAGCTTTCTTT.

The gene calls are TRBV12-3 or TRBV12-4 and TRBJ2-7; D tentatively reads TRBD1 or TRBD2 (5 bases each). The length of the CDR3 is 11 residues. Trimming cost V 3 bases and J 13 bases, with 13 bases left between them. The CDR3 protein is CASSLGTLGYF. The CDR3 DNA reads as TGTGCCAGCAGTTTGGGGACCCTGGGTTACTTC.